What follows are 12 T cell receptor beta chains derived from one specimen sequenced in a study of blood T cell repertoires in COVID-19. TCRdb's copy holds only in-frame clones and misses some; the assay was immunoSEQ multiplex PCR. The sample lists 200,000 to 250,000 clones; just over 85% were seen once. Sequenced sample: peripheral blood. The receptors derive from a man younger than 45 who had recovered from COVID-19.

The chain is built from TRBV13 and TRBJ1-1, with D perhaps matching TRBD1 (6 bases). Trimming shortened V by 3 bases and J by 3 bases, and 17 bases separated the two germline ends. The germline V gene has CDR1 PRHDT and CDR2 FYEKMQ (reference sequence). This CDR3 is built from 16 residues. CDR3 residues: CASSFFLRDTDTEAFF. The CDR3 DNA follows: TGTGCCAGCAGCTTCTTCCTCCGGGACACAGACACTGAAGCTTTCTTT.

The chain joins TRBV19 to TRBJ1-1, with D maybe TRBD1 (6 bases). CDR3 length: 13 residues. The ends were cut back, 5 bases at V and 1 base at J, with 8 bases in the middle. Germline V gives CDR1 LNHDA, CDR2 SQIVND (reference sequence). The CDR3 region is CASSDRTNTEAFF. CDR3 nucleotide sequence: TGTGCCAGTAGTGACAGGACGAACACTGAAGCTTTCTTT.

The gene calls are TRBV19 and TRBJ1-4; 12 bases map to TRBD1. With V trimmed by 5 bases and J by 7 bases, 11 bases remained unmatched. This CDR3 is built from 17 residues. Germline CDR1 is LNHDA and CDR2 is SQIVND (reference sequence). The CDR3: CASSSIGTGGSGEKLFF. The CDR3, as DNA: TGTGCCAGTAGTTCCATTGGGACAGGGGGCTCCGGTGAAAAACTGTTTTTT.

The CDR3 protein is CASSLALQNNSPLHF. CDR3 nucleotides: TGCGCCAGCAGCTTGGCATTACAGAACAATTCACCCCTCCACTTT. The chain recombines TRBV5-1 with TRBJ1-6; D unresolved. The germline V and J ends were trimmed by 0 bases and 7 bases, with 11 bases remaining between them. The CDR3 loop spans 15 amino acids. Germline V CDR1 and CDR2: SGHRS, YFSETQ.

This sequence joins TRBV11-2 and TRBJ2-7, with no clear D. This CDR3 spans 13 amino acids. The germline CDR1 and CDR2 sequences are SGHAT and FQNNGV. Trimming removed 2 bases from V and 5 bases from J, with 10 bases in between. CDR3 loop: CASSLRPQDEQYF. The CDR3 bases are TGTGCCAGCAGCTTACGCCCTCAGGACGAGCAGTACTTC.

The chain couples TRBV27 to TRBJ1-4; possible D gene TRBD1, 5 bases. This CDR3 is 15 amino acids long. Germline CDR1 MNHEY, CDR2 SMNVEV (reference sequence). Trimming removed 7 bases at V and 7 bases at J, with 19 bases between. The CDR3 sequence is CASTSLGVLGEKLFF. CDR3 nucleotides: TGTGCCAGCACGTCCTTAGGGGTGCTTGGTGAAAAACTGTTTTTT.

This chain uses TRBV6-5 with TRBJ1-2; possibly TRBD1 for D (5 bases). This CDR3 is 15 amino acids long. Germline CDR1 is MNHEY and CDR2 is SVGAGI. Trimming took 6 bases from V and 0 from J, leaving 14 bases between them. The CDR3 reads CASRLTGDTNYGYTF. CDR3 sequence (DNA): TGTGCCAGCAGGTTAACAGGTGATACTAACTATGGCTACACCTTC.

This chain uses TRBV5-1 with TRBJ2-7; unclear D gene. With 0 bases removed from V and 10 bases from J, the gap between germline ends came to 14 bases. Germline V gene lookup returns CDR1 SGHRS and CDR2 YFSETQ. This CDR3 spans 13 amino acids. CDR3 nucleotide sequence: TGCGCCAGCAGCTTGGAGGCGACACTCCTACAGTACTTC. Translated: CASSLEATLLQYF. The full variable domain, its missing parts supplied by reference TRBV5-1 and TRBJ2-7, is KAGVTQTPRYLIKTRGQQVTLSCSPISGHRSVSWYQQTPGQGLQFLFEYFSETQRNKGNFPGRFSGRQFSNSRSEMNVSTLELGDSALYLCASSLEATLLQYFGPGTRLTVT.

This clone was detected once. Other DNA sequences within the sample encode an identical CDR3. CDR3 protein: CASSLGGDSNQPQHF. The CDR3 DNA follows: TGCGCCAGCAGCTTAGGGGGAGATAGCAATCAGCCCCAGCATTTT. The V call is TRBV5-1, the J call TRBJ1-5, with D perhaps TRBD1 (6 bases). Germline V gene sequence: CDR1 SGHRS, CDR2 YFSETQ. This CDR3 has 15 amino acids. V shed 2 bases and J shed 0 bases, with 9 bases lying between them. Combining the CDR3 with reference TRBV5-1 and TRBJ1-5 gives the whole variable domain KAGVTQTPRYLIKTRGQQVTLSCSPISGHRSVSWYQQTPGQGLQFLFEYFSETQRNKGNFPGRFSGRQFSNSRSEMNVSTLELGDSALYLCASSLGGDSNQPQHFGDGTRLSIL.

This chain links TRBV6-5 with TRBJ1-2, with TRBD1 matching 7 bases. J was trimmed by 12 bases and V by 7 bases; bases with no gene match: 14. This CDR3 region has 13 residues. Germline CDR1 reads MNHEY; CDR2 reads SVGAGI. The CDR3 spells CASTQDRTLGNTF. The CDR3 DNA reads as TGTGCCAGCACCCAGGACAGGACCCTCGGTAACACCTTC.

The rearrangement joins TRBV2 to TRBJ1-1; D uncertain. This CDR3 comprises 12 residues. Trimming cost V 4 bases and J 6 bases, with 9 bases left between them. CDR1 is SNHLY and CDR2 is FYNNEI in the germline V gene. This CDR3 is CASSGSGPEAFF. In DNA form, the CDR3 reads TGTGCCAGCAGTGGGTCAGGCCCTGAAGCTTTCTTT.

The chain's CDR3 is CASSIRTDPYGYTF. The DNA for the CDR3 is TGTGCCAGTAGTATCCGGACAGACCCCTATGGCTACACCTTC. The chain carries TRBV19 and TRBJ1-2, with a possible D match to TRBD1 (6 bases). Germline-derived CDR1 and CDR2 are LNHDA and SQIVND (reference sequence). Trimming took off 3 bases at V and 4 bases at J, with 12 bases between the two ends. CDR3 length: 14 residues.